This T cell receptor (beta chain) was documented in a study of T cell responses to AZD1222 COVID-19 vaccine. Unmatched junction bases numbered 11, after V lost 4 bases and J lost 2 bases. The CDR3 sequence is 18 residues long. Germline CDR1 LGHNA, CDR2 YNFKEQ. Measured with immunoSEQ multiplex PCR; TCRdb has only the in-frame clones, and not every one. The sample lists 130,000 to 150,000 clones, 85% to 90% occurring once. The chain carries TRBV4-2 and TRBJ2-2; 9 nucleotides match TRBD1. The source is an adult in good health. The sample here was peripheral blood, taken on day 0 of AZD1222 vaccination. The CDR3 loop reads CASSLRPWTGANTGELFF. In nucleotides, the CDR3 is TGTGCCAGCAGCCTCAGGCCTTGGACAGGGGCAAACACCGGGGAGCTGTTTTTT.